Each of the 25 T cell receptor beta chains below was sequenced from the same sample in a study of T-cell memory formation after mild COVID-19. TCRdb re-derived calls from the 5' RACE reads in MiXCR, one entry per CDR3 protein. The data hold about 610,000 distinct CDR3 sequences, with roughly a sixth observed a single time. The source material was PBMCs or a T cell subset sorted from them (not recorded which). The receptors originated from an adult woman who had mild COVID-19 (a few samples of this study predate the infection). Cell type and time point are not known.

This clonotype appeared a few times. J is TRBJ2-1 and V is TRBV4-1, with D perhaps assigned TRBD1 or TRBD2 (6 bases each). In germline, CDR1 is MGHRA, CDR2 YSYEKL. V dropped 3 bases and J dropped 5 bases, with 14 bases sitting between them. This CDR3 is 15 amino acids long. The CDR3 DNA reads TGCGCCAGCAGCCATACAGGGACTTCAAACAATGAGCAGTTCTTC. Translation gives CASSHTGTSNNEQFF.

In this sample, this clonotype turned up a few times. V and J are TRBV24-1 and TRBJ2-1; 8 bases map to TRBD2. CDR1 is KGHDR and CDR2 is SFDVKD in the germline V gene. V was pared by 7 bases and J by 7 bases, with 5 bases of the junction left unmatched. The CDR3 extends over 13 amino acids. The CDR3 bases are TGTGCCACCAGCCCGGGAGGGGGGAATGAGCAGTTCTTC. It specifies CATSPGGGNEQFF.

This clonotype was seen only a few times. This chain joins TRBV7-3 and TRBJ2-1, with 12 bases lining up with TRBD2. The CDR3 is 18 amino acids. The V segment lost 5 bases and the J segment 6 bases; nucleotides outside the gene matches: 14. CDR1 SGHTA and CDR2 FQGTGA come from the germline V gene. The CDR3 loop reads CASSATSSSGGALNEQFF. DNA of the CDR3: TGTGCCAGCAGCGCCACCTCTTCTAGCGGGGGGGCCCTCAATGAGCAGTTCTTC.

A remark on this clonotype: A much larger clone differs by one base, so this may be a read error. The chain joins TRBV24-1 to TRBJ2-1, with 8 bases identical to TRBD1. V was clipped by 5 bases and J by 1 base; unmatched bases: 6. The CDR3 runs 16 residues. Per the germline V gene, CDR1 is KGHDR and CDR2 is SFDVKD. The chain's CDR3 is CATSGPQGASYNEQFF. DNA for the CDR3: TGTGCCACCAGTGGCCCTCAGGGGGCATCCTACAATGAGCAGTTCTTC.

This chain connects TRBV5-1 to TRBJ2-7; D unresolved. Germline V CDR1 and CDR2: SGHRS, YFSETQ. Trimming took off 0 bases at V and 3 bases at J, with 10 bases between the two ends. The length of the CDR3 is 14 residues. CDR3 sequence: CASSLEGQHYEQYF. The CDR3 DNA follows: TGCGCCAGCAGCTTGGAAGGGCAGCACTACGAGCAGTACTTC.

This clonotype turned up a few times. This chain links TRBV5-1 with TRBJ2-5; D gene ambiguous. Germline CDR1 is SGHRS and CDR2 is YFSETQ. The V and J ends lost 6 bases and 1 base respectively, with 13 bases between them. The CDR3 runs 14 residues. CDR3 DNA sequence: TGCGCCAGCACCCAGCCCCAGGCCCAAGAGACCCAGTACTTC. Its protein is CASTQPQAQETQYF. The variable domain in full, with the rest retrieved from reference TRBV5-1 and TRBJ2-5, is KAGVTQTPRYLIKTRGQQVTLSCSPISGHRSVSWYQQTPGQGLQFLFEYFSETQRNKGNFPGRFSGRQFSNSRSEMNVSTLELGDSALYLCASTQPQAQETQYFGPGTRLLVL.

This clonotype appeared a few times. The rearrangement joins TRBV4-1 to TRBJ2-5; tentatively, D is TRBD2 (7 bases). Germline V lookup: CDR1 MGHRA, CDR2 YSYEKL. This CDR3 contains 13 residues. V was shortened by 4 bases and J by 5 bases, with 11 bases between the two germline ends. This CDR3 is CASSPGGTETQYF. The CDR3 nucleotides are TGCGCCAGCAGCCCGGGGGGCACGGAGACCCAGTACTTC.

Points on this clonotype: The junction departs from the called germline gene at one end, perhaps through a read error. The chain uses TRBV7-3 and TRBJ2-1; 8 bases are shared with TRBD1. Germline-derived CDR1 and CDR2 are SGHTA and FQGTGA. The CDR3 is 16 amino acids. CDR3 nucleotides: TGTGCCAGCAGCCTAACCCAGGGGGCGAGATACAATGAGCAGTTCTTC. It encodes CASSLTQGARYNEQFF.

This clonotype was seen a handful of times. The chain has TRBV9 and TRBJ2-3; perhaps TRBD1 as D (6 bases). CDR1 SGDLS and CDR2 YYNGEE come from the germline V gene. The CDR3 covers 16 residues. V lost 3 bases, J lost 4 bases, and 18 bases lay in between. CDR3 amino acids: CASSGGFRGSADTQYF. The CDR3 bases are TGTGCCAGCAGCGGCGGGTTCAGGGGTTCGGCAGATACGCAGTATTTT. The complete variable domain, with remaining parts taken from reference TRBV9 and TRBJ2-3, reads DSGVTQTPKHLITATGQRVTLRCSPRSGDLSVYWYQQSLDQGLQFLIQYYNGEERAKGNILERFSAQQFPDLHSELNLSSLELGDSALYFCASSGGFRGSADTQYFGPGTRLTVL.

This clonotype was found once. This rearrangement joins TRBV11-3 to TRBJ2-7, with 7 nucleotides matching TRBD1. Trimming cost V 7 bases and J 1 base; bases outside gene matches: 4. Germline CDR1 reads SGHNT; CDR2 reads YENEEA. CDR3 length: 13 amino acids. The CDR3 sequence is CASNDRVSYEQYF. The DNA for the CDR3 is TGTGCCAGCAACGACAGGGTATCCTACGAGCAGTACTTC.

The CDR3 sequence is CASSQDRENTQYF. As DNA, the CDR3 is TGTGCCAGCTCACAGGACAGGGAGAATACGCAGTATTTT. The rearrangement links TRBV18 to TRBJ2-3; TRBD1 aligns across 8 bases. Germline V gives CDR1 KGHSH, CDR2 LQKENI. The ends lost 4 bases at V and 7 bases at J; junction bases unmatched: 4. This CDR3 spans 13 amino acids. Using reference TRBV18 and TRBJ2-3 for the parts outside the CDR3, the full variable domain is NAGVMQNPRHLVRRRGQEARLRCSPMKGHSHVYWYRQLPEEGLKFMVYLQKENIIDESGMPKERFSAEFPKEGPSILRIQQVVRGDSAAYFCASSQDRENTQYFGPGTRLTVL.

CDR3 region: CASRGQGEGEQYV. CDR3 sequence (DNA): TGCGCCAGCAGAGGGCAGGGAGAAGGCGAGCAGTACGTC. V gene TRBV5-1 combines with J gene TRBJ2-7; D assignment may be TRBD1 or TRBD2 (5 bases each). V lost 5 bases and J 6 bases, leaving 15 bases between the germline ends. The CDR3 spans 13 residues. The germline gives CDR1 SGHRS, CDR2 YFSETQ.

J is TRBJ2-2 and V is TRBV11-3, with D perhaps TRBD1 (5 bases). CDR1 is SGHNT, CDR2 YENEEA, per germline. The CDR3 is 14 amino acids. The V and J ends lost 6 bases and 11 bases respectively, with 19 bases between them. The CDR3 sequence is CASSRSYPQGELFF. The DNA for the CDR3 is TGTGCCAGCAGTCGTAGTTACCCCCAGGGAGAGCTGTTTTTT.

The chain has TRBV20-1 and TRBJ1-3, with D perhaps matching TRBD1 (5 bases). Germline V gives CDR1 DFQATT, CDR2 SNEGSKA (reference sequence). The V end was cut by 5 bases, the J end by 1 base, with 18 bases between. The CDR3 runs 16 residues. CDR3: CSAAAGTDYSGNTIYF. CDR3 DNA sequence: TGCAGTGCTGCGGCCGGGACCGACTATTCTGGAAACACCATATATTTT.

This chain uses TRBV4-2 with TRBJ2-1; 9 bases line up with TRBD2. The CDR3 consists of 17 residues. The V and J ends lost 3 bases and 6 bases, in that order; junction bases with no gene match: 12. Per germline, CDR1 LGHNA and CDR2 YNFKEQ. CDR3 sequence (DNA): TGTGCCAGCAGCCAGGCATCCCGGGCTAGCGGGGTCAATGAGCAGTTCTTC. Translated, it gives CASSQASRASGVNEQFF.

This clonotype was observed a few times. The rearrangement joins TRBV7-6 to TRBJ2-2, with 7 bases identical to TRBD2. Trimming removed 6 bases from V and 5 bases from J; junction bases left unmatched: 3. The germline V gene encodes CDR1 SGHVS and CDR2 FNYEAQ. The CDR3 length is 13 residues. Here the CDR3 reads CASRQAGTGELFF. The CDR3 DNA reads TGTGCCAGCAGGCAAGCGGGAACCGGGGAGCTGTTTTTT.

The rearrangement links TRBV12-3 or TRBV12-4 to TRBJ2-3; tentatively, D is TRBD2 (6 bases). Trimming removed 5 bases from V and 3 bases from J, with 12 bases in between. The CDR3 is made up of 14 amino acids. DNA of the CDR3: TGTGCCAGCAGTGACCCGGGACTTACAGATACGCAGTATTTT. Translated, it gives CASSDPGLTDTQYF.

This clonotype was counted between two and nine times. The DNA for the CDR3 is TGTGCCAGCAGCCGTCGCATAGGGTCCTTCACTGAAGCTTTCTTT. It is translated as CASSRRIGSFTEAFF. The chain employs TRBV12-3 or TRBV12-4 and TRBJ1-1, with D unclear. The germline V and J ends were trimmed by 6 bases and 4 bases, with 18 bases remaining between them. The CDR3 sequence is 15 residues long.

Many counts were recorded for this clonotype. J is TRBJ1-2 and V is TRBV6-5, with 10 bases aligning to TRBD1. J gave up 6 bases and V 2 bases, and 3 bases lay outside the gene matches. CDR1 is MNHEY and CDR2 is SVGAGI in the germline V gene. The CDR3 runs 14 residues. The CDR3, as DNA: TGTGCCAGCAGTTACGACAGGGGGCTTAATGGCTACACCTTC. It encodes CASSYDRGLNGYTF.

The chain uses TRBV12-3 or TRBV12-4 and TRBJ1-1; a weak D match, TRBD1 (5 bases). The CDR3 loop spans 14 amino acids. Trimming cost V 7 bases and J 2 bases, with 14 bases left between them. The CDR3 region is CASTPGGYNTEAFF. In DNA form, the CDR3 reads TGTGCCAGCACCCCGGGGGGTTATAACACTGAAGCTTTCTTT.

This chain uses TRBV7-6 with TRBJ2-5; 9 bases agree with TRBD2. This CDR3 spans 17 amino acids. Germline V gene lookup returns CDR1 SGHVS and CDR2 FNYEAQ. Trimming at V came to 4 bases and at J to 5 bases, leaving 14 bases not matched to a gene. The CDR3 DNA is TGTGCCAGCAGCTCCCGGAACCTGCGGGAGGGCTGGGAGACCCAGTACTTC. It codes for CASSSRNLREGWETQYF.

The V gene is TRBV5-1, the J gene TRBJ2-3; 10 bases are a match to TRBD1. The germline CDR1 and CDR2 sequences are SGHRS and YFSETQ. This CDR3 region has 16 residues. J was trimmed by 1 base and V by 7 bases; bases with no gene match: 9. This CDR3 is CASGMGQGIRTDTQYF. Written as DNA, the CDR3 is TGCGCCAGCGGGATGGGACAGGGGATACGCACAGATACGCAGTATTTT.

The chain combines TRBV7-9 with TRBJ1-2; D remains unclear. This CDR3 spans 13 amino acids. Germline V gene data show CDR1 as SEHNR and CDR2 as FQNEAQ (reference sequence). Trimming took off 6 bases at V and 0 bases at J, with 8 bases between the two ends. CDR3 in DNA: TGTGCCAGCAGTTTTTCCACTAACTATGGCTACACCTTC. Amino acids: CASSFSTNYGYTF.

The chain carries TRBV25-1 and TRBJ2-5; 8 nucleotides align to TRBD2. The CDR3 runs 15 residues. Trimming took 5 bases from V and 4 from J; bases not matched to a gene: 9. Looked up from germline, CDR1 is MGHDK and CDR2 is SYGVNS. In nucleotides, the CDR3 is TGTGCCAGCAGTCCACACAGCGGGAGAAGAGAGACCCAGTACTTC. Amino acid sequence: CASSPHSGRRETQYF.

The CDR3 DNA is TGCGCCAGCAGCTGGGGACTTATGGCTGAAGCTTTCTTT. Translating it yields CASSWGLMAEAFF. This rearrangement joins TRBV5-1 to TRBJ1-1; D may be TRBD1 (5 bases). Trimming removed 3 bases at V and 6 bases at J, with 12 bases between. CDR1 is SGHRS and CDR2 is YFSETQ in the germline V gene. This CDR3 is built from 13 residues.